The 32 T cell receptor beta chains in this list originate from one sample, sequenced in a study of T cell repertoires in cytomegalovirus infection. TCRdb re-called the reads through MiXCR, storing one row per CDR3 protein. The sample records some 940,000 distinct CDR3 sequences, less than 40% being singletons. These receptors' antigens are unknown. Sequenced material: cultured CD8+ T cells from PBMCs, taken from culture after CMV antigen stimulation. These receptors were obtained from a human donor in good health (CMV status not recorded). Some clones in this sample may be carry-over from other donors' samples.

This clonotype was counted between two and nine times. The CDR3 region has the DNA TGTGCCAGCAGTAAACTAGCGGGGGCCCTCAATGAGCAGTTCTTC. It is translated as CASSKLAGALNEQFF. The chain joins TRBV2 to TRBJ2-1, with TRBD2 matching 11 bases. V shed 5 bases, J shed 6 bases, and the junction held 6 bases outside the gene matches. The CDR3 is made up of 15 amino acids. CDR1 is SNHLY, CDR2 FYNNEI, per germline.

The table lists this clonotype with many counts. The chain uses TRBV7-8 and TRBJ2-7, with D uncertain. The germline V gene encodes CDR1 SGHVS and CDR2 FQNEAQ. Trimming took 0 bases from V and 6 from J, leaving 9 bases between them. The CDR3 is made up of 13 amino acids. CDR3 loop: CASSLAGYREQYV. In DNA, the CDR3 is TGTGCCAGCAGCTTAGCGGGCTACCGCGAGCAGTACGTC.

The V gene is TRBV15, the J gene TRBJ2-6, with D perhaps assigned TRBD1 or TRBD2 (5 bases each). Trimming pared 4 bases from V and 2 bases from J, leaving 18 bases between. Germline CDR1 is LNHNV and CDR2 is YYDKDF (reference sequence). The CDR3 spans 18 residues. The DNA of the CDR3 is TGTGCCACCAGCACACAAAGGGACCTGGACCCTGGGGCCAACGTCCTGACTTTC. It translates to CATSTQRDLDPGANVLTF.

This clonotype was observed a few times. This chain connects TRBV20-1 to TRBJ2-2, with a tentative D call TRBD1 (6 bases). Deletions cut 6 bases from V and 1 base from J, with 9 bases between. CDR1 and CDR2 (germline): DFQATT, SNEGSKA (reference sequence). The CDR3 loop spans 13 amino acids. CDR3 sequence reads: CSAQGLNTGELFF. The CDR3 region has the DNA TGCAGTGCCCAGGGGTTGAACACCGGGGAGCTGTTTTTT.

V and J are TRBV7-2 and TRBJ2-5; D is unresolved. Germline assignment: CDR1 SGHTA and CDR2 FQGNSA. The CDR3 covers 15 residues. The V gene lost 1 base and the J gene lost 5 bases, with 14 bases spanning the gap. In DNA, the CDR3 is TGTGCCAGCAGCTTAGGACACAGACAAAGGGAGACCCAGTACTTC. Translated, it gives CASSLGHRQRETQYF.

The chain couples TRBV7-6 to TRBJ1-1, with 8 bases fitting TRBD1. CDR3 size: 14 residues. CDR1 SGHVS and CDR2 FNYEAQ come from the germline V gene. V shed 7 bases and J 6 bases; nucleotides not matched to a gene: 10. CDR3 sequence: CASTGAGGRAEAFF. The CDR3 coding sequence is TGTGCCAGCACCGGTGCAGGGGGCCGAGCTGAAGCTTTCTTT.

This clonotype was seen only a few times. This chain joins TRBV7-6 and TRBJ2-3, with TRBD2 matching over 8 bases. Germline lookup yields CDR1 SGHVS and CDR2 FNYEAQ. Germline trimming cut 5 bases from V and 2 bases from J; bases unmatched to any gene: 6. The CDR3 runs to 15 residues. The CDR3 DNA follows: TGTGCCAGCAGCAGGACTAGCCCAATCACAGATACGCAGTATTTT. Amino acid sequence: CASSRTSPITDTQYF.

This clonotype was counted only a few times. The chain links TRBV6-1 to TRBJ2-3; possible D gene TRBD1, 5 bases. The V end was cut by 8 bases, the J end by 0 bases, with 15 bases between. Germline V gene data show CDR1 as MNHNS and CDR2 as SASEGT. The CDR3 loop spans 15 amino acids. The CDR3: CASGVGATSTDTQYF. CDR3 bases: TGTGCCAGCGGGGTAGGGGCGACTAGCACAGATACGCAGTATTTT.

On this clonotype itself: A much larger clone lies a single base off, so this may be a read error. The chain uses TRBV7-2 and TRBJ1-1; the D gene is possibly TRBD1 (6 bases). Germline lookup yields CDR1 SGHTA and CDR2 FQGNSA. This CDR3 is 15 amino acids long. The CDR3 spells CVSSLLTGGATEAFF. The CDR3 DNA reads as TGTGTCAGCAGCTTACTGACAGGAGGGGCCACTGAAGCTTTCTTT.

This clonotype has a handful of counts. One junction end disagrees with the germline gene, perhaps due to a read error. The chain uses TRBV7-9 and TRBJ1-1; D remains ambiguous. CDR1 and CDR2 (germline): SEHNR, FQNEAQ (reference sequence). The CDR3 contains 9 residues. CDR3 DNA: TGTGCCAGCAGCTTTCCCGACCAGTTT. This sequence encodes CASSFPDQF.

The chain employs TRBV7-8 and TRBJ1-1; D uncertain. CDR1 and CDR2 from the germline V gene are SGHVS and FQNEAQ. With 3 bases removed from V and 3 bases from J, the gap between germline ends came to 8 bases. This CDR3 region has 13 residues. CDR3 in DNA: TGTGCCAGCAGCTTCCCCGCGGACACTGAAGCTTTCTTT. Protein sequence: CASSFPADTEAFF.

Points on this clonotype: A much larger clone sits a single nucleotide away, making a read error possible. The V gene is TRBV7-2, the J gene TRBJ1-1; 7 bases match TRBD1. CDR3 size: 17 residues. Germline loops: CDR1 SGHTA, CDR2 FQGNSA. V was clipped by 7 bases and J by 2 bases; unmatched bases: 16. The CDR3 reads CASTTALTGAPNTEAFF. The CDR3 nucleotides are TGTGCCAGCACCACTGCCTTAACAGGGGCTCCTAACACTGAAGCTTTCTTT.

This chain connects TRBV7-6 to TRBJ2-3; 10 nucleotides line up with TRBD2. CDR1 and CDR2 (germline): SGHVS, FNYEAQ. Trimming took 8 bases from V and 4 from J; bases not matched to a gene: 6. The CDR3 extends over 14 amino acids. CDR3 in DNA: TGTGCCAGCCGAGAGCGGGGGGGTTCAGATACGCAGTATTTT. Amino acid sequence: CASRERGGSDTQYF.

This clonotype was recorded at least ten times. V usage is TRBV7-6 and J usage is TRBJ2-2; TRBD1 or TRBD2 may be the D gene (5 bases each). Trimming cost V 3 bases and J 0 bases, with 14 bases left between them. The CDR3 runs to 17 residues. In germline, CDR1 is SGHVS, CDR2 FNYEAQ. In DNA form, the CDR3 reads TGTGCCAGCAGCTTGAAGGGGCGGGTGCCGAACACCGGGGAGCTGTTTTTT. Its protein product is CASSLKGRVPNTGELFF.

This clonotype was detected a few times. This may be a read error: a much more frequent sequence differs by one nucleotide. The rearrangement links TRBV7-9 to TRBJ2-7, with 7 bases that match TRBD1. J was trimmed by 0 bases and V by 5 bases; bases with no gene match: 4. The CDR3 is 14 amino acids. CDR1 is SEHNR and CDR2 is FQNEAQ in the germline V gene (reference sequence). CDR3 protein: CASSNRDSSYEQYF. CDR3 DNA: TGTGCCAGCAGCAACCGGGACAGCTCCTACGAGCAGTACTTC. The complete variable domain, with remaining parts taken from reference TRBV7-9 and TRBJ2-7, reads DTGVSQNPRHKITKRGQNVTFRCDPISEHNRLYWYRQTLGQGPEFLTYFQNEAQLEKSRLLSDRFSAERPKGSFSTLEIQRTEQGDSAMYLCASSNRDSSYEQYFGPGTRLTVT.

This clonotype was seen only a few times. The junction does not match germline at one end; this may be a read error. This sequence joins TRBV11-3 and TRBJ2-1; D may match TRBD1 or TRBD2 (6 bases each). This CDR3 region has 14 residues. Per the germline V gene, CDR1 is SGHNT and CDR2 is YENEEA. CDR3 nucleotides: TGTGCCAGCAGCTCAGGGGACTCCTACAGTGAGCAGTTCTTC. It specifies CASSSGDSYSEQFF.

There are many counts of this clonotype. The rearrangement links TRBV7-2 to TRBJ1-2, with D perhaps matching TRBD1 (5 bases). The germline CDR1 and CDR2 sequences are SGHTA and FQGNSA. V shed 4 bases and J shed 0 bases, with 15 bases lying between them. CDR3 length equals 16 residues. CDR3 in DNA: TGTGCCAGCAGCTCCCGGGGCGGCGGTTCTAACTATGGCTACACCTTC. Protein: CASSSRGGGSNYGYTF.

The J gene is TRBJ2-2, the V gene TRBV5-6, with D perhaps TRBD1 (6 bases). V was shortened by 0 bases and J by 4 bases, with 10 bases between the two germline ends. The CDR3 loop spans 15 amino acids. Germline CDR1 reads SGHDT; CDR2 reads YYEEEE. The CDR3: CASSLGTVTTGELFF. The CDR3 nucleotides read TGTGCCAGCAGCTTGGGGACAGTTACCACCGGGGAGCTGTTTTTT.

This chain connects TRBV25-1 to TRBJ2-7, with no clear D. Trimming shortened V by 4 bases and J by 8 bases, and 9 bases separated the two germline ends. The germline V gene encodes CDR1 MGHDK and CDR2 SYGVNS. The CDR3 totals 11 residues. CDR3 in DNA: TGTGCCAGCAGTGGATCCCGGCAGCAGTACTTC. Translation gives CASSGSRQQYF.

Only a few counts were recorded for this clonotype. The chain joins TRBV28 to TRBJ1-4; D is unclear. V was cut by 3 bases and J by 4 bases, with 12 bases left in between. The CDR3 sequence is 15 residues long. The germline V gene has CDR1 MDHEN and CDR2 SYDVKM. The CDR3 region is CASSFGEAFNEKLFF. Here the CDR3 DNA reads TGTGCCAGCAGTTTCGGGGAGGCCTTTAATGAAAAACTGTTTTTT.

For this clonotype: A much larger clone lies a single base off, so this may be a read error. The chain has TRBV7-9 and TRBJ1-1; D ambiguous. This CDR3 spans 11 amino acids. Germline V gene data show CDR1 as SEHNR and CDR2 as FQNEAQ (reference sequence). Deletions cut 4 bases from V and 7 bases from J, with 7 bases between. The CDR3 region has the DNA TGTGCCAGCAGCTCCCCCCGTGAAGCTTTCTTT. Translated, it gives CASSSPREAFF.

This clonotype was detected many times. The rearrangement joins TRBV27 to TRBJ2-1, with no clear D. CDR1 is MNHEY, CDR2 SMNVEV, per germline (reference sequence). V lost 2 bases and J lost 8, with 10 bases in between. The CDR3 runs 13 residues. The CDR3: CASSLGVIHEQFF. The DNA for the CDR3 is TGTGCCAGCAGTTTAGGGGTGATCCATGAGCAGTTCTTC.

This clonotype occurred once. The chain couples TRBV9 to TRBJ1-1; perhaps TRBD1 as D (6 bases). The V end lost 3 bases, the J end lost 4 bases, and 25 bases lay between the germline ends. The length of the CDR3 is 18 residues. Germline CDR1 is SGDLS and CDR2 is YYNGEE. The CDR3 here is CASSAPRGGYRASTEAFF. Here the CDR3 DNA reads TGTGCCAGCAGCGCCCCCCGGGGGGGCTATAGGGCGAGCACTGAAGCTTTCTTT.

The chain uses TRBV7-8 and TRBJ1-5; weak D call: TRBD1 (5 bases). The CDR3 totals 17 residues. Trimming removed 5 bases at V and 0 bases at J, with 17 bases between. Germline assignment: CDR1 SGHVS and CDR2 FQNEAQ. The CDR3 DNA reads TGTGCCAGCAGCCCGTGGGACCGGGCGTATAGCAATCAGCCCCAGCATTTT. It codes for CASSPWDRAYSNQPQHF.

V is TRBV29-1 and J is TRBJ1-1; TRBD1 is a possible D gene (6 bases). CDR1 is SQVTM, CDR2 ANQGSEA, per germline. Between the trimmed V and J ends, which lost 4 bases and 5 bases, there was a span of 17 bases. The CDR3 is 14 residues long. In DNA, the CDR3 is TGCAGCGTTGTTTATACAGGGCTAGGGACTGAAGCTTTCTTT. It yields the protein CSVVYTGLGTEAFF.

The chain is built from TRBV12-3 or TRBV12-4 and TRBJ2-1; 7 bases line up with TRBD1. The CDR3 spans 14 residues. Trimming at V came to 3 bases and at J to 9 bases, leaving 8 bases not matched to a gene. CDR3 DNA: TGTGCCAGCAGTTTCACAGGGGTTTGGATTGAGCAGTTCTTC. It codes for CASSFTGVWIEQFF.

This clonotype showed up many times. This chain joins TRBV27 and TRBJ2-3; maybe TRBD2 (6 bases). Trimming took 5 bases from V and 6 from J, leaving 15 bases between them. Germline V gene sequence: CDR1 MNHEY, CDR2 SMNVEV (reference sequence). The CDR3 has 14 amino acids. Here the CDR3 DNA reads TGTGCCAGCAGTCCCGGGACTGTTACGGATACGCAGTATTTT. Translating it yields CASSPGTVTDTQYF.

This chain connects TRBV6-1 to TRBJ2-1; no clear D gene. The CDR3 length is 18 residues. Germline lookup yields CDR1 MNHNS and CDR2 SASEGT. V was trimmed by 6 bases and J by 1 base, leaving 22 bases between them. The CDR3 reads CASSTLRLEPRSYNEQFF. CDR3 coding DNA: TGTGCCAGCAGCACACTTCGACTGGAACCCCGATCCTACAATGAGCAGTTCTTC.

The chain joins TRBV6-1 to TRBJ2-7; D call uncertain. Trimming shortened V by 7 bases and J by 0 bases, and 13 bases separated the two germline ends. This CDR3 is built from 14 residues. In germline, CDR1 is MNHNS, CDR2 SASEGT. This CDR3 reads CASTAHPSSYEQYF. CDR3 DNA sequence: TGTGCCAGCACCGCGCATCCGAGCTCCTACGAGCAGTACTTC.

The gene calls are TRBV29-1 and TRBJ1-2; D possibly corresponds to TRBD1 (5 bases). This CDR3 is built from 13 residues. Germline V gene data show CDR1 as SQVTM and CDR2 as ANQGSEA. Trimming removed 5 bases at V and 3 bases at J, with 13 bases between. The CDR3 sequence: CSVPWGAYYGYTF. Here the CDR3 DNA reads TGCAGCGTTCCTTGGGGCGCCTACTATGGCTACACCTTC.

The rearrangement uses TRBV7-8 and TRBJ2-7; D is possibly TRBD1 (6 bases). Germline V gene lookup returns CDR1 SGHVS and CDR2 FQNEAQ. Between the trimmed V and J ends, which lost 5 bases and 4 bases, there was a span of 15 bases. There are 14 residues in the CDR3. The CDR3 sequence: CASSPRTVGYEQYV. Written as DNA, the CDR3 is TGTGCCAGCAGCCCACGGACAGTGGGTTACGAGCAGTACGTC.

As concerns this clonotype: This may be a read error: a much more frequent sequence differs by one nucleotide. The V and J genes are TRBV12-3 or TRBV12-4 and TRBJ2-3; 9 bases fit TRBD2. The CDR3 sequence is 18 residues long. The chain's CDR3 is CANSFLAGVPSSTDTQYF. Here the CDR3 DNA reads TGTGCCAACAGTTTTTTAGCGGGGGTACCCTCTAGCACAGATACGCAGTATTTT.